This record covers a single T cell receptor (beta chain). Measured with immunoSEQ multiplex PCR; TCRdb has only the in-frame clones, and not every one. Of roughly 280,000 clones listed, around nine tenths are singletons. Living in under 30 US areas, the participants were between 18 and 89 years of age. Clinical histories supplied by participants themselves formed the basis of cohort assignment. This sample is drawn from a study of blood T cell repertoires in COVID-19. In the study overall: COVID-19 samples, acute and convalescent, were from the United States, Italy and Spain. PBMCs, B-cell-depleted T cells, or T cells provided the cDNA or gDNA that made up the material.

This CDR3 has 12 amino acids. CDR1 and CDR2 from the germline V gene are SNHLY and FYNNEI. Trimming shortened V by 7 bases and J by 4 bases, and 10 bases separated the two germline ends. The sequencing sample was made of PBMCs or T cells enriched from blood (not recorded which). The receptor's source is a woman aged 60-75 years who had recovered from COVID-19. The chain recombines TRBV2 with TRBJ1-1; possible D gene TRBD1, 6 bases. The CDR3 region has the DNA TGTGCCAGCACAGGGGCGGGCACTGAAGCTTTCTTT. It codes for CASTGAGTEAFF.